This TCR beta chain was found in a study of regulatory T cells in long-lasting Graves disease (dated by TCRdb to about 2021). At the level of the whole study: In the newly diagnosed Graves' disease group, patients had been taking antithyroid drugs for less than 3 months. Patients with persistent Graves' disease were compared with patients with newly diagnosed Graves' disease using TCR sequencing and RNA sequencing of peripheral blood. The study took place in China and was registered as a clinical trial. A total of about 35 samples underwent TCR sequencing, from 13 patients with persistent Graves' disease and 20 patients with newly diagnosed Graves' disease. What the work shows at the level of the full study, not this receptor alone: Persistent patients shared more public clonotypes among themselves (roughly 2,700) than newly diagnosed patients did (over 950). Lower TCR Shannon entropy and fewer highly expanded clones were observed in persistent Graves' disease patients than in newly diagnosed patients, which suggested clonal expansion. The study examined only peripheral blood because the primary lesion, thyroid tissue, could not be accessed. The small sample size was acknowledged by the authors as a limitation that may reduce accuracy. Sequencing and analysis were limited to the TCR beta chain.

The library was produced with multiplex PCR. Sequencing was performed on an Illumina HiSeq 4000. TCR beta libraries were built with iRepertoire HTBI primers and Arm-PCR amplification of CDR3 regions. Before sequencing, the PCR products went through gel purification. The source study handled its data this way. A total of 62 TRBV and some 13 TRBJ segments were identified across samples and were used for gene usage analysis of CDR3 amino acid clonotypes. COPE and FqMerger were used to merge the filtered high-quality paired reads into contigs. BLAST was used to align contigs to IMGT TRBV, TRBD and TRBJ reference genes, and CDR3 was defined according to IMGT. Clonotypes above 0.1% frequency were classified as highly expanded clones. Shannon entropy was used to measure repertoire diversity, and the Gini coefficient was used to measure V-J evenness. Clonotypes shared by more than one individual were considered public. The raw public reads went through TCRdb reprocessing: fastp at Q25, MiXCR clone calling, in-frame beta chains kept. Records with the same CDR3 protein are collapsed into one entry carrying the most frequent genes and DNA. The V and J calls come from TCRdb's annotation, not from the publication. Present in this sample are hundreds of thousands of distinct CDR3 sequences, 15% to 18% of which were seen just once. About a fifth of the sample is in the top ten clones.

This clonotype was seen ten or more times. Its antigen is still unknown. It has no much larger one-base neighbor in the sample; base qualities were not kept. This sample's time point label indicates: newly diagnosed GD, antithyroid drugs for less than 3 months. For both TCR sequencing and RNA sequencing, RNA was extracted from PBMCs in TRIzol. Graves' disease was diagnosed according to American Thyroid Association guidelines. Patients for the study were recruited at an endocrinology department in Xi'an, China. From each patient, about 8.9 milliliters of peripheral blood was collected into an EDTA anticoagulant tube. Ficoll Paque Plus density gradient separation was used to isolate PBMCs, and no further T cell sorting was done. An Agilent 2100 Bioanalyzer and agarose gel were used to check RNA quality, and a NanoDrop 2000 was used to measure RNA concentration. The sequence came from a female donor with Graves disease. Sequencing was performed on peripheral blood mononuclear cells (PBMCs), taken at new diagnosis, from a patient treated with antithyroid drugs.

The CDR3 sequence is CSARQAGPITEQYF. Here is the DNA: TGCAGTGCTAGACAGGCGGGACCAATCACCGAGCAGTACTTC. The chain employs TRBV20-1 and TRBJ2-7; TRBD2 could be the D gene, as 6 bases match. The trim is 2 bases for V and 6 bases for J, with a gap of 17 bases between the germline ends. Reading from cysteine to phenylalanine, the CDR3 counts 14 amino acids. The entry retains the CDR3 DNA only, 42 bases that are in frame from base 1. The germline V gene (reference sequence) gives CDR1 as DFQATT and CDR2 as SNEGSKA.